This TCR beta chain was recovered during a study of identifying expanded T cells in peripheral blood. Overall study findings and caveats: Technical replicates showed roughly 1.2 changed clones; two weeks 15 to 20; four weeks 19. Across healthy donors, higher total template counts meant significantly greater approximately 2-week count variance.

The repertoire was sequenced with immunoSEQ multiplex PCR; TCRdb's copy has only in-frame clones and lacks some. The data show 60,000 to 70,000 clones, with roughly four fifths seen just once and under 20% held by the top ten. In regard to this clone: The antigen is undetermined.

No infections or other immune events were documented during collection. Germline V gene sequence: CDR1 MNHNS, CDR2 SASEGT. Trimming stripped 6 bases from V and 4 bases from J, with 16 bases between. The CDR3 extends over 15 amino acids. Source material: blood. The sequence was obtained from a person aged 18-70 years in good health. The genes are TRBV6-1 and TRBJ2-1, with a weak D call TRBD1 (6 bases). CDR3 bases: TGTGCCAGCAGGACAAGACAGGCGGTATACAATGAGCAGTTCTTC. Translation gives CASRTRQAVYNEQFF.